Shown below are 26 T cell receptor beta chains from a single sample sequenced in a study of early stage breast cancer tumors. The data were produced by immunoSEQ multiplex PCR, yet TCRdb's version contains in-frame clones alone and is incomplete. The data hold over 8,500 clones, with over 55% observed a single time. Sequenced: normal breast tissue next to the tumor. Receptors were obtained from a person in their sixties or seventies with breast cancer.

There are a few counts of this clone. V and J are TRBV7-3 and TRBJ2-1, with D tentatively TRBD2 (5 bases). Germline-derived CDR1 and CDR2 are SGHTA and FQGTGA. The CDR3 loop spans 14 amino acids. Trimming shortened V by 5 bases and J by 9 bases, and 17 bases separated the two germline ends. The CDR3 loop reads CASSQGLAWGEQFF. The CDR3 DNA reads as TGTGCCAGCAGCCAAGGGCTAGCATGGGGTGAGCAGTTCTTC.

This clone was seen just once. The rearrangement links TRBV11-2 to TRBJ2-7, with D perhaps TRBD1 (5 bases). This CDR3 comprises 13 residues. Germline values: CDR1 SGHAT, CDR2 FQNNGV. V lost 7 bases and J 6 bases, leaving 16 bases between the germline ends. The CDR3: CASTSSSQGEQYF. CDR3 coding DNA: TGTGCCAGCACATCCTCATCGCAGGGCGAGCAGTACTTC.

The genes are TRBV30 and TRBJ1-2; D is perhaps TRBD1 (6 bases). V was trimmed by 5 bases and J by 4 bases, leaving 14 bases between them. This CDR3 region has 13 residues. Germline V gene sequence: CDR1 GTSNPN, CDR2 SVGIG (reference sequence). The CDR3 DNA reads as TGTGCCTGGGGCCGAGACAGGCCCTATGGCTACACCTTC. Its translation: CAWGRDRPYGYTF. Looking up the rest from reference TRBV30 and TRBJ1-2 gives the full variable domain: SQTIHQWPATLVQPVGSPLSLECTVEGTSNPNLYWYRQAAGRGLQLLFYSVGIGQISSEVPQNLSASRPQDRQFILSSKKLLLSDSGFYLCAWGRDRPYGYTFGSGTRLTVV.

The chain joins TRBV4-1 to TRBJ2-5, with TRBD2 matching over 14 bases. The CDR3 extends over 17 amino acids. The ends lost 5 bases at V and 2 bases at J; junction bases unmatched: 7. Per germline, CDR1 MGHRA and CDR2 YSYEKL. The CDR3 coding sequence is TGCGCCAGCAGCTACGGACTAGCGGGAGGCGGACAAGAGACCCAGTACTTC. The encoded protein is CASSYGLAGGGQETQYF.

The rearrangement links TRBV2 to TRBJ1-2; D not resolved. CDR1 and CDR2 from the germline V gene are SNHLY and FYNNEI. There are 12 residues in the CDR3. The CDR3: CAKGSSNYGYTF. CDR3 sequence (DNA): TGTGCGAAAGGGAGTTCTAACTATGGCTACACCTTC.

The chain combines TRBV28 with TRBJ1-1, with D tentatively TRBD1 (5 bases). The CDR3 runs 15 residues. The V and J ends lost 5 bases and 3 bases respectively, with 16 bases between them. Germline loops: CDR1 MDHEN, CDR2 SYDVKM. As DNA, the CDR3 is TGTGCCAGCAGTCCGCCGGAGGGGCGGGACACTGAAGCTTTCTTT. Its translation is CASSPPEGRDTEAFF.

By share, this clone counts as medium-sized. The rearrangement uses TRBV28 and TRBJ1-2; TRBD1 matches 9 bases. The germline gives CDR1 MDHEN, CDR2 SYDVKM. The CDR3 contains 14 residues. Germline trimming cut 6 bases from V and 3 bases from J; bases unmatched to any gene: 5. CDR3 in DNA: TGTGCCAGCAGAACAGGGGGCGCCTACTATGGCTACACCTTC. Protein sequence: CASRTGGAYYGYTF.

This clone was counted once. The chain has TRBV5-6 and TRBJ2-1, with 7 bases aligning to TRBD2. CDR1 is SGHDT and CDR2 is YYEEEE in the germline V gene. Unmatched junction bases numbered 5, after V lost 4 bases and J lost 4 bases. The CDR3 is 14 amino acids. The CDR3 DNA sequence: TGTGCCAGCAGCCCACTAGCGCTATACAATGAGCAGTTCTTC. Amino acid sequence: CASSPLALYNEQFF.

The J gene is TRBJ2-1, the V gene TRBV21-1; the tabulated D call, TRBD2, remains unverified against the DNA. TRBV21-1 is an annotated pseudogene. The CDR3 has 11 amino acids. CDR3 amino acids: CARRSNNEQFF. CDR3 DNA: TGTGCCCGCCGGTCGAACAATGAGCAGTTCTTC.

This sequence joins TRBV5-4 and TRBJ2-7; 7 bases are shared with TRBD2. The V segment lost 4 bases and the J segment 3 bases; nucleotides outside the gene matches: 7. CDR3 size: 14 residues. CDR1 and CDR2 (germline): SGHNT, YYREEE (reference sequence). Written as DNA, the CDR3 is TGTGCCAGCAGCGAAACCGCGGGAGTCTACGAGCAGTACTTC. Its translation is CASSETAGVYEQYF.

The rearrangement uses TRBV7-2 and TRBJ2-4; 11 bases are shared with TRBD2. The germline V gene encodes CDR1 SGHTA and CDR2 FQGNSA. The CDR3 is made up of 15 amino acids. Losses at the gene ends were 3 bases for V and 5 bases for J; bases not matched to a gene: 3. This CDR3 is CASSLTSGTQNIQYF. CDR3 bases: TGTGCCAGCAGCTTGACTAGCGGGACTCAAAACATTCAGTACTTC. Full variable domain (missing parts from reference TRBV7-2 and TRBJ2-4): GAGVSQSPSNKVTEKGKDVELRCDPISGHTALYWYRQSLGQGLEFLIYFQGNSAPDKSGLPSDRFSAERTGGSVSTLTIQRTQQEDSAVYLCASSLTSGTQNIQYFGAGTRLSVL.

The chain couples TRBV6-5 to TRBJ2-4, with 8 bases fitting TRBD2. The germline CDR1 and CDR2 sequences are MNHEY and SVGAGI. J lost 9 bases, V lost 2 bases, and 0 bases had no gene match. This CDR3 has 12 amino acids. This CDR3 reads CASSYREGIQYF. Written as DNA, the CDR3 is TGTGCCAGCAGTTACCGGGAGGGCATTCAGTACTTC.

This chain links TRBV11-3 with TRBJ2-7; D might be TRBD1 (6 bases). Trimming shortened V by 4 bases and J by 2 bases, and 18 bases separated the two germline ends. This CDR3 has 16 residues. Germline CDR1 SGHNT, CDR2 YENEEA. CDR3 bases: TGTGCCAGCAGCTCCCGAGGGGGAACTTGGACCTACGAGCAGTACTTC. Protein: CASSSRGGTWTYEQYF.

This chain uses TRBV10-2 with TRBJ2-3; 16 bases line up with TRBD2. This CDR3 region has 14 residues. Germline V lookup: CDR1 WSHSY, CDR2 SAAADI. V was pared by 8 bases and J by 9 bases, with 5 bases of the junction left unmatched. CDR3 sequence: CASSGTSGRETQYF. The CDR3 nucleotides read TGCGCCAGCTCCGGGACTAGCGGGAGGGAGACGCAGTATTTT.

This CDR3 is CASSVGTGGSYNEQFF. CDR3 sequence (DNA): TGTGCCAGCAGCGTAGGGACAGGGGGCTCCTACAATGAGCAGTTCTTC. The chain has TRBV11-3 and TRBJ2-1, with 11 bases lining up with TRBD1. J lost 0 bases, V lost 5 bases, and 3 bases had no gene match. The V gene's germline CDR1 is SGHNT and CDR2 YENEEA. This CDR3 has 16 residues.

In nucleotides, the CDR3 is TGCGCCAGCAGCCCCTTGGACAGCAAGGCGTACGAGCAGTACTTC. This gives the protein CASSPLDSKAYEQYF. This chain connects TRBV4-1 to TRBJ2-7; TRBD1 is a possible D gene (6 bases). Germline CDR1 and CDR2: MGHRA and YSYEKL. The CDR3 runs 15 residues. V shed 4 bases and J shed 4 bases, with 17 bases lying between them.

The chain carries TRBV29-1 and TRBJ2-5, with 8 bases that match TRBD2. CDR1 is SQVTM and CDR2 is ANQGSEA in the germline V gene. The J segment lost 7 bases and the V segment lost 3 bases, leaving 10 bases of the junction unmatched. The CDR3 has 14 amino acids. For the CDR3, the DNA is TGCAGCGTTGAGAGTCGGGAGGGCCGGGGGACCCAGTACTTC. Protein sequence: CSVESREGRGTQYF.

The rearrangement links TRBV18 to TRBJ2-2; 7 nucleotides align to TRBD2. CDR1 and CDR2 (germline): KGHSH, LQKENI. The CDR3 is 17 residues long. With 2 bases clipped from V and 5 bases from J, the junction kept 11 bases outside the gene matches. The CDR3 reads CASSPSGTTLLTGELFF. In nucleotides, the CDR3 is TGTGCCAGCTCACCATCCGGGACTACCCTTTTGACCGGGGAGCTGTTTTTT.

The chain recombines TRBV7-9 with TRBJ2-1; TRBD1 might be the D (5 bases). CDR1 and CDR2 (germline): SEHNR, FQNEAQ (reference sequence). Trimming shortened V by 1 base and J by 8 bases, and 15 bases separated the two germline ends. The length of the CDR3 is 15 residues. In nucleotides, the CDR3 is TGTGCCAGCAGCTTAGAAGCAGGGATTAGCCATGAGCAGTTCTTC. This translates into CASSLEAGISHEQFF.

V is TRBV7-2 and J is TRBJ2-3; TRBD2 matches 8 bases. The CDR3 has 15 amino acids. Trimming cost V 3 bases and J 3 bases; bases outside gene matches: 5. CDR1 is SGHTA, CDR2 FQGNSA, per germline. In DNA form, the CDR3 reads TGTGCCAGCAGCTTCGGACTAGCCAGTACAGATACGCAGTATTTT. This encodes CASSFGLASTDTQYF. The variable domain in full, with the rest retrieved from reference TRBV7-2 and TRBJ2-3, is GAGVSQSPSNKVTEKGKDVELRCDPISGHTALYWYRQSLGQGLEFLIYFQGNSAPDKSGLPSDRFSAERTGGSVSTLTIQRTQQEDSAVYLCASSFGLASTDTQYFGPGTRLTVL.

This sequence joins TRBV6-5 and TRBJ2-7, with 8 bases matching TRBD2. The CDR3 consists of 13 residues. Germline values: CDR1 MNHEY, CDR2 SVGAGI. With V trimmed by 2 bases and J by 7 bases, 4 bases remained unmatched. The CDR3: CASSYGLAGEQYF. The CDR3 nucleotides read TGTGCCAGCAGTTACGGGTTAGCGGGAGAGCAGTACTTC.

The rearrangement uses TRBV7-2 and TRBJ1-4, with 7 bases identical to TRBD1. The CDR3 spans 14 residues. With 2 bases clipped from V and 6 bases from J, the junction kept 3 bases outside the gene matches. Per germline, CDR1 SGHTA and CDR2 FQGNSA. The CDR3 sequence: CASSLPGGHEKLFF. For the CDR3, the DNA is TGTGCCAGCAGCTTACCAGGGGGACATGAAAAACTGTTTTTT.

This clone was observed a single time. The rearrangement uses TRBV5-1 and TRBJ2-1; the D gene is possibly TRBD2 (6 bases). Germline V gene lookup returns CDR1 SGHRS and CDR2 YFSETQ. The V and J ends lost 4 bases and 3 bases respectively, with 11 bases between them. This CDR3 comprises 14 residues. Here the CDR3 DNA reads TGCGCCAGCAGCGGGGGAGGCCTCTACAATGAGCAGTTCTTC. It yields the protein CASSGGGLYNEQFF.

This sequence joins TRBV6-5 and TRBJ2-1; TRBD2 matches at 7 bases. Looked up from germline, CDR1 is MNHEY and CDR2 is SVGAGI. The CDR3 consists of 14 residues. The V gene end was trimmed by 5 bases and the J gene end by 5 bases; junction bases not matched to a gene: 6. The CDR3: CASSGTGGHNEQFF. DNA of the CDR3: TGTGCCAGCAGTGGAACGGGAGGCCACAATGAGCAGTTCTTC.

This clone is categorized as medium-sized. The rearrangement joins TRBV7-2 to TRBJ2-1; D may be TRBD2 (5 bases). CDR1 SGHTA and CDR2 FQGNSA come from the germline V gene. The V end was cut by 6 bases, the J end by 2 bases, with 14 bases between. The length of the CDR3 is 15 residues. The CDR3 DNA reads as TGTGCCAGCAGTCAAACCAGCGGACCCTACAATGAGCAGTTCTTC. Translating it yields CASSQTSGPYNEQFF.

This clone was seen only a few times. The chain joins TRBV9 to TRBJ2-7; 9 bases align to TRBD1. With V trimmed by 4 bases and J by 2 bases, 10 bases remained unmatched. The germline gives CDR1 SGDLS, CDR2 YYNGEE. This CDR3 contains 16 residues. The CDR3 sequence: CASSPPGTGNAYEQYF. The CDR3 bases are TGTGCCAGCAGCCCTCCTGGGACAGGGAATGCCTACGAGCAGTACTTC.